This TCR beta chain originates from a study of shared T cell receptors in the human thymus. This CDR3 region has 14 residues. The V end was cut by 5 bases, the J end by 0 bases, with 10 bases between. The V gene's germline CDR1 is SEHNR and CDR2 FQNEAQ (reference sequence). Sequenced by immunoSEQ multiplex PCR; TCRdb stores in-frame clones only, minus some. This sample has hundreds of thousands of clones; about 87% occur once, and the top ten carry 0.0094%. The same data also contributed to another study, on human thymus T cells. That study adds: Those donating were healthy Finnish infants in corrective surgery for congenital heart defects. The thymus was resected at corrective cardiac surgery. Thymic repertoires overlap heavily among unrelated individuals, related research has reported.

The genes are TRBV7-9 and TRBJ2-5; TRBD1 might be the D (5 bases). This clonotype originated in a boy in the first two years of life with a congenital heart defect. The sequencing input was thymocytes. In DNA form, the CDR3 reads TGTGCCAGCAGCCCTACAGGATACCAAGAGACCCAGTACTTC. It yields the protein CASSPTGYQETQYF.